This T cell receptor beta chain is drawn from a study of blood T cell repertoires in COVID-19. Background on the study: T cells, B-cell-depleted T cells, or PBMCs supplied cDNA or gDNA.

The data were produced by immunoSEQ multiplex PCR, yet TCRdb's version contains in-frame clones alone and is incomplete. The repertoire holds tens of thousands of clones, with approximately 84% as singletons. The CDR3 is 14 residues long. Trimming took 5 bases from V and 3 from J; bases not matched to a gene: 3. Per the germline V gene, CDR1 is MGHDK and CDR2 is SYGVNS. This receptor was taken from a human donor in a cohort sampled during active COVID-19. The rearrangement uses TRBV25-1 and TRBJ1-2, with 10 bases that match TRBD1. Sequencing was carried out using peripheral blood. The DNA for the CDR3 is TGTGCCAGCAGTAGACAGGGGGCCGACTATGGCTACACCTTC. It translates to CASSRQGADYGYTF.